This TCR beta chain emerged from a study of graft-versus-host responses after intestinal transplantation (dated by TCRdb to the early 2020s). Concerning the study at large: Multivisceral, liver-intestinal, or isolated intestinal transplants were received by the recipients. Anti-thymocyte globulin induction was given to all recipients, followed by maintenance tacrolimus and steroids for two to four years. After intestinal transplantation, graft-versus-host and host-versus-graft alloreactive T cell clones in the graft, circulation and bone marrow were tracked using bulk TCR-beta CDR3 sequencing. To identify alloreactive clones, pre-transplant mixed lymphocyte reaction products were sequenced and compared with unstimulated pre-transplant donor and recipient T cells. The cohort enrolled about two dozen intestinal transplant recipients including one retransplant, and a few patients lacking pretransplant specimens were excluded. A peak of at least 4% donor T cells among recipient peripheral blood mononuclear cells was the definition used for donor T cell macrochimerism. Samples from a few later patients were sequenced in-house on an Illumina MiSeq with MiXCR processing rather than by the commercial service. What the research found in general, with its limitations: The conclusions were limited by the relatively low number and heterogeneity of the intestinal transplant patients. Peak levels of circulating GvH clones were associated with declines in HvG clones early after transplant. GvH clones were detected in recipient bone marrow, and some of these GvH clones were observed earlier in ileal mucosa or blood, consistent with an intestinal mucosal origin. High GvH to HvG T cell clonal ratios were observed in the allografts of patients with donor T cell macrochimerism.

The time point label, as the study defines it: cells obtained before transplantation from donor or recipient. CD3+CD4+ and CD3+CD8+ populations were FACS-sorted from unstimulated pre-transplant donor and recipient cells taken from spleen or lymph nodes. The library was produced with the immunoSEQ multiplex PCR assay. In most patients, genomic DNA was isolated using the Qiagen DNeasy Blood and Tissue Kit and sent frozen to Adaptive Biotechnologies for TCR sequencing. For most patients, high-throughput TCR-beta CDR3 sequencing of genomic DNA was performed by Adaptive Biotechnologies. The original pipeline was this. Adaptive's ImmunoSEQ software supplied the TCR sequencing data for around 17 patients, while MiXCR and VDJtools were used to process a few other patients. To correct CD4 versus CD8 sorting errors, sequences present in both subsets at a frequency ratio below 5:1 were removed. CDR3 nucleotide sequences shared by donor and recipient were removed because the origin of these sequences could not be assigned. Alloreactive clones required at least 2-fold expansion over unstimulated cells and minimum CFSE-low frequency of 0.002% (template counts) or 0.001% (read counts). A clone was considered mappable if detected in the sequenced pre-transplant spleen, lymph node, or MLR CFSE-low populations of the donor or recipient. Cumulative frequency of alloreactive clones was calculated as a percentage of all sequences weighted by copy number. The clones in this table, taken by TCRdb from immuneACCESS, are in-frame only. Not every clone is retained; where verified, under half of the shortfall comes from an unresolved V gene, and the cause of the rest is unknown. That table supplies the V and J calls and clone size; D and trimming were determined from the DNA. Across this sample there are some 84,000 clones, with 82% seen only once. Of the sample, more than 0.8% falls within the top ten clones.

Of note for this clone: It has no known antigen specificity. It has no much larger one-base neighbor in the sample; base qualities were not kept.

As encoded in the germline V gene, CDR1 is MNHEY while CDR2 is SVGAGI. Trimmed from V: 3 bases; trimmed from J: 5 bases; junction bases lacking a gene match: 9. The CDR3 holds 16 amino acids from the cysteine to the phenylalanine. Solely the CDR3 DNA is kept, with 48 bases framed from the first base. The sample was unstimulated CD4+ T cells sorted from spleen or lymph node cells, taken before intestinal transplant. This sequence originates from a human donor who received an intestinal transplant. The chain is assembled from TRBV6-5 and TRBJ1-2, with 10 bases in between that match TRBD1. The CDR3 in this case is CASSYYRDRGPYGYTF. The nucleotides are TGTGCCAGCAGTTATTACCGGGACAGGGGACCTTATGGCTACACCTTC.